In this sample, the clone carrying this T cell receptor (beta chain) turned up a few times. What it binds is not known. A much larger clone lies one base from this, so it may be a read error. Collection of 9.5 to 10 milliliters of peripheral blood was performed for each donor. The germline CDR1 and CDR2 sequences are SNHLY and FYNNEI. CDR3 size: 13 residues. A J-beta primer mix and a sample-barcoded 5' primer were used in a second PCR of roughly 6 to 11 cycles. TCRdb reanalysed the 5' RACE reads using MiXCR and keeps one entry per CDR3 protein. The sample yields some 640,000 distinct CDR3 sequences, approximately 30% seen once. The record originates from a study of blood T cells in healthy people across ages. Overall study results and limits: In older individuals, TCR beta diversity per million T cells was lower, falling roughly linearly with age.

The chain employs TRBV2 and TRBJ2-5; perhaps TRBD2 as D (6 bases). This TCR came from a woman older than 75 in good health. The sequenced sample consisted of blood. The CDR3 DNA sequence: TGTGCCTGCAGAACGGGGGTAACGGGGGAGCAGTACTTC. This encodes CACRTGVTGEQYF.